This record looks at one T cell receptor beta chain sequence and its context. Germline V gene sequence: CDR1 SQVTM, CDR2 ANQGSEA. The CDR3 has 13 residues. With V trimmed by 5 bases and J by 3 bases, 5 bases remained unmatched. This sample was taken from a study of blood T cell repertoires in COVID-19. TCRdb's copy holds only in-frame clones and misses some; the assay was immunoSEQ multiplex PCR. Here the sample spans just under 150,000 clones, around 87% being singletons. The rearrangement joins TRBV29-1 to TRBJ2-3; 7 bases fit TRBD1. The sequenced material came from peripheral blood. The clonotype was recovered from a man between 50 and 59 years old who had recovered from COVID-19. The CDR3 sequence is CSVRGRVTDTQYF. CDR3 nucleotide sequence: TGCAGCGTTAGGGGGCGGGTAACAGATACGCAGTATTTT.